This T cell receptor beta chain appears in the sequencing data of a study of neurological immune-mediated disorders. 5'RACE with 10-nucleotide random UMIs generated the cDNA. MiXCR, applied by TCRdb to the 5' RACE reads, yields one record per CDR3 protein. The sample has just over 95,000 distinct CDR3 sequences, 3.5% seen once. This clonotype was picked up a small number of times. The unsorted libraries originated from 2 million PBMCs kept at -80 C. The CDR3 is 13 residues long. Germline V gene lookup returns CDR1 MDHEN and CDR2 SYDVKM. V shed 5 bases and J shed 9 bases, with 17 bases lying between them.

The TCR was taken from a woman under 30 with multiple sclerosis. Sequenced input: PBMCs. The chain uses TRBV28 and TRBJ2-7; a possible D gene is TRBD1 (6 bases). This chain's CDR3 is CASSPLGAWGQYF. The CDR3 DNA reads as TGTGCCAGCAGTCCCTTGGGGGCGTGGGGGCAGTACTTC.